Following are 22 T cell receptor beta chains from one sample sequenced in a study of T cell repertoires in cytomegalovirus infection. These receptors have no identified antigens. TCRdb analysed the reads with MiXCR anew, one entry per CDR3 protein. This table holds approximately 910,000 distinct CDR3 sequences, roughly a third found once. Material: cultured CD8+ T cells from PBMCs, obtained from culture after CMV antigen stimulation. The origin of the receptors is a human donor in good health (CMV status not recorded). Some clones in this sample may be carry-over from other donors' samples.

This clonotype was picked up many times. This chain links TRBV7-2 with TRBJ2-1; a weak D match, TRBD2 (6 bases). Trimming took 11 bases from V and 8 from J, leaving 16 bases between them. This CDR3 comprises 12 residues. Germline lookup yields CDR1 SGHTA and CDR2 FQGNSA. CDR3 amino acids: CAVKSGGYEQFF. CDR3 DNA sequence: TGTGCCGTCAAGAGTGGGGGGTATGAGCAGTTCTTC.

The table lists this clonotype with a few counts. The genes are TRBV10-3 and TRBJ2-1, with 8 bases lining up with TRBD2. V was pared by 3 bases and J by 2 bases, with 3 bases of the junction left unmatched. The CDR3 is made up of 15 amino acids. Germline CDR1 and CDR2: ENHRY and SYGVKD. The CDR3 DNA is TGTGCCATCAGTGATGCGGGGGGAACCTACAATGAGCAGTTCTTC. Its translation is CAISDAGGTYNEQFF.

This clonotype was counted many times. This chain joins TRBV7-9 and TRBJ2-3, with D uncertain. V was pared by 0 bases and J by 1 base, with 5 bases between. Germline V gene data show CDR1 as SEHNR and CDR2 as FQNEAQ (reference sequence). CDR3 length: 14 residues. CDR3 amino acids: CASSLARRTDTQYF. In nucleotides, the CDR3 is TGTGCCAGCAGCTTAGCCAGGCGCACAGATACGCAGTATTTT.

The chain combines TRBV20-1 with TRBJ1-2; no definite D call. The germline V gene has CDR1 DFQATT and CDR2 SNEGSKA (reference sequence). Trimming took off 2 bases at V and 6 bases at J, with 19 bases between the two ends. The CDR3 length is 15 residues. The CDR3: CSARFRPQGTNGYTF. The CDR3 DNA is TGCAGTGCTAGATTTAGACCCCAAGGTACGAATGGCTACACCTTC.

This chain joins TRBV27 and TRBJ1-5; D is unclear. V gave up 1 base and J gave up 7 bases, with 8 bases separating them. The CDR3 covers 13 residues. Germline CDR1 reads MNHEY; CDR2 reads SMNVEV (reference sequence). The CDR3 protein is CASSLYSGQPQHF. CDR3 in DNA: TGTGCCAGCAGTTTATACTCGGGGCAGCCCCAGCATTTT.

This clonotype was counted between two and nine times. The gene calls are TRBV6-2 or TRBV6-3 and TRBJ2-3, with 11 bases identical to TRBD1. The germline V gene has CDR1 MNHEY and CDR2 SVGEGT. After removal of 2 bases from V and 4 bases from J, the junction contained 2 bases not matched to a gene. This CDR3 is 15 amino acids long. CDR3 amino acids: CASSYPGQGADTQYF. In DNA, the CDR3 is TGTGCCAGCAGTTACCCGGGACAGGGGGCAGATACGCAGTATTTT.

This rearrangement joins TRBV7-9 to TRBJ2-7; 7 nucleotides align to TRBD1. Germline V lookup: CDR1 SEHNR, CDR2 FQNEAQ (reference sequence). With 3 bases clipped from V and 4 bases from J, the junction kept 15 bases outside the gene matches. The CDR3 length is 17 residues. CDR3 loop: CASSFRQGYPPLYEQYF. The CDR3 nucleotides read TGTGCCAGCAGCTTCCGACAGGGCTACCCTCCATTATACGAGCAGTACTTC. Together with reference TRBV7-9 and TRBJ2-7, the CDR3 gives the full variable domain: DTGVSQNPRHKITKRGQNVTFRCDPISEHNRLYWYRQTLGQGPEFLTYFQNEAQLEKSRLLSDRFSAERPKGSFSTLEIQRTEQGDSAMYLCASSFRQGYPPLYEQYFGPGTRLTVT.

The chain has TRBV15 and TRBJ2-1; TRBD1 is a possible D gene (6 bases). V lost 8 bases to trimming and J lost 6 bases, with 14 bases between them. This CDR3 is built from 13 residues. Germline V gene sequence: CDR1 LNHNV, CDR2 YYDKDF (reference sequence). CDR3 in amino acids: CATLGRGSNEQFF. The CDR3 DNA follows: TGTGCCACCCTGGGCAGGGGTAGCAATGAGCAGTTCTTC. Based on the CDR3 plus reference TRBV15 and TRBJ2-1, the full variable domain is DAMVIQNPRYQVTQFGKPVTLSCSQTLNHNVMYWYQQKSSQAPKLLFHYYDKDFNNEADTPDNFQSRRPNTSFCFLDIRSPGLGDTAMYLCATLGRGSNEQFFGPGTRLTVL.

The table lists this clonotype with many counts. The genes are TRBV7-8 and TRBJ2-5, with 8 bases lining up with TRBD2. This CDR3 is 16 amino acids long. V dropped 6 bases and J dropped 6; count of bases not matched to a gene: 15. Germline CDR1 reads SGHVS; CDR2 reads FQNEAQ. CDR3 sequence (DNA): TGTGCCAGCAGTTCAACCGGGACTAGTGGGAGGAAGACCCAGTACTTC. Its protein is CASSSTGTSGRKTQYF.

DNA for the CDR3: TGTGCCAGTAGCTTAGACGTTATGAACACTGAAGCTTTCTTT. The encoded protein is CASSLDVMNTEAFF. The genes are TRBV19 and TRBJ1-1; D gene unclear. This CDR3 region has 14 residues. Germline CDR1 and CDR2: LNHDA and SQIVND (reference sequence). The V end lost 6 bases, the J end lost 0 bases, and 11 bases lay between the germline ends.

This clonotype has ten or more counts. The chain recombines TRBV7-6 with TRBJ2-1, with a weak D call TRBD1 (6 bases). The CDR3 is 18 amino acids. Germline CDR1 and CDR2: SGHVS and FNYEAQ. The V end lost 1 base, the J end lost 4 bases, and 20 bases lay between the germline ends. DNA for the CDR3: TGTGCCAGCAGCTTAGTGGGGAACAGGGCTGGGATTTACAATGAGCAGTTCTTC. Protein product: CASSLVGNRAGIYNEQFF.

The chain links TRBV20-1 to TRBJ2-1, with 10 bases fitting TRBD2. V lost 1 base and J lost 8; bases outside the gene matches: 8. The CDR3 runs to 15 residues. The germline CDR1 and CDR2 sequences are DFQATT and SNEGSKA (reference sequence). The CDR3 coding sequence is TGCAGTGCTAGAGGGGGGCTAGCGGGGGCGGATGAGCAGTTCTTC. It specifies CSARGGLAGADEQFF.

The chain recombines TRBV29-1 with TRBJ1-1; D is unresolved. The length of the CDR3 is 13 residues. V was pared by 5 bases and J by 7 bases, with 17 bases between. Germline values: CDR1 SQVTM, CDR2 ANQGSEA. The CDR3 spells CSVFFSKISEAFF. The DNA for the CDR3 is TGCAGCGTTTTCTTCAGCAAGATAAGTGAAGCTTTCTTT.

This clonotype has just a few counts. The chain joins TRBV7-2 to TRBJ2-1, with 13 bases aligning to TRBD2. The CDR3 is made up of 15 amino acids. Germline CDR1 and CDR2: SGHTA and FQGNSA. The junction had 2 bases not matched to a gene; V was cut back by 4 bases and J by 5 bases. CDR3 loop: CASSSGTSGNNEQFF. The DNA of the CDR3 is TGTGCCAGCAGCTCCGGGACTAGCGGGAACAATGAGCAGTTCTTC.

This clonotype was observed at least ten times. The chain links TRBV7-6 to TRBJ1-5; 9 bases are shared with TRBD1. The J segment lost 5 bases and the V segment lost 1 base, leaving 6 bases of the junction unmatched. The germline CDR1 and CDR2 sequences are SGHVS and FNYEAQ. The CDR3 extends over 16 amino acids. The CDR3 DNA reads as TGTGCCAGCAGCTTAGAACAGGGGGCAGCGGATCAGCCCCAGCATTTT. This codes for CASSLEQGAADQPQHF.

This chain uses TRBV19 with TRBJ1-2; D is unclear. The germline CDR1 and CDR2 sequences are LNHDA and SQIVND (reference sequence). CDR3 length: 12 amino acids. Between the trimmed V and J ends, which lost 3 bases and 2 bases, there was a span of 4 bases. CDR3 sequence: CASSIPNYGYTF. The CDR3, as DNA: TGTGCCAGTAGTATTCCGAACTATGGCTACACCTTC.

This clonotype was seen a handful of times. The V and J genes are TRBV7-9 and TRBJ1-1; 7 bases fit TRBD1. The CDR3 has 13 residues. Germline V CDR1 and CDR2: SEHNR, FQNEAQ (reference sequence). V lost 7 bases and J lost 5; bases outside the gene matches: 7. CDR3 sequence: CASKGARRTEAFF. The CDR3 region has the DNA TGTGCCAGCAAGGGGGCTCGTAGGACTGAAGCTTTCTTT.

This clonotype was seen more than once but under ten times. The gene calls are TRBV13 and TRBJ2-1; 11 bases align to TRBD2. Germline V gene sequence: CDR1 PRHDT, CDR2 FYEKMQ (reference sequence). J lost 4 bases, V lost 4 bases, and 15 bases had no gene match. This CDR3 contains 19 residues. For the CDR3, the DNA is TGTGCCAGCAGCTCTCGCTGGACACCCCTAGCGGGGGGTTACAATGAGCAGTTCTTC. Residues: CASSSRWTPLAGGYNEQFF.

This clonotype was found a few times. V gene TRBV28 combines with J gene TRBJ2-1; 13 positions agree with TRBD2. The CDR3 consists of 17 residues. Trimming removed 6 bases from V and 2 bases from J; junction bases left unmatched: 7. Germline V gene lookup returns CDR1 MDHEN and CDR2 SYDVKM. This CDR3 is CASRTRTSGGPYNEQFF. DNA of the CDR3: TGTGCCAGCAGAACACGGACTAGCGGGGGCCCCTACAATGAGCAGTTCTTC.

This clonotype was seen repeatedly, ten times or more. DNA for the CDR3: TGTGCCAGCAGCCTCCTGGGCAAGGGTAGTCAGCCCCAGCATTTT. This gives the protein CASSLLGKGSQPQHF. The J gene is TRBJ1-5, the V gene TRBV7-6, with D unresolved. Trimming removed 5 bases from V and 6 bases from J, with 17 bases in between. Germline V gene sequence: CDR1 SGHVS, CDR2 FNYEAQ. This CDR3 is built from 15 residues.

In this sample, this clonotype turned up a few times. The rearrangement uses TRBV7-9 and TRBJ2-3; D ambiguous. Per the germline V gene, CDR1 is SEHNR and CDR2 is FQNEAQ (reference sequence). CDR3 length equals 11 residues. The V and J ends lost 4 bases and 10 bases respectively, with 9 bases between them. CDR3 in DNA: TGTGCCAGCAGCTCGCTGGACCCGCAGTATTTT. Protein sequence: CASSSLDPQYF.

This clonotype appeared many times. The V gene is TRBV7-6, the J gene TRBJ2-2; TRBD2 matches at 10 bases. CDR3 size: 17 residues. Germline CDR1 SGHVS, CDR2 FNYEAQ. V dropped 6 bases and J dropped 6; count of bases not matched to a gene: 13. This CDR3 reads CASRSHDSGGPAGELFF. The CDR3 DNA is TGTGCCAGCAGGTCCCACGATAGCGGGGGGCCCGCCGGGGAGCTGTTTTTT. The full variable domain, in which reference TRBV7-6 and TRBJ2-2 provide the parts outside the CDR3, is GAGVSQSPRYKVTKRGQDVALRCDPISGHVSLYWYRQALGQGPEFLTYFNYEAQQDKSGLPNDRFSAERPEGSISTLTIQRTEQRDSAMYRCASRSHDSGGPAGELFFGEGSRLTVL.